This TCR beta chain was observed in a study of T cell changes during pregnancy in multiple sclerosis. Repertoires were generated with immunoSEQ multiplex PCR, while TCRdb's copy carries only in-frame clones and drops some. The table shows roughly 38,000 clones, with around nine tenths occurring only once. Looked up from germline, CDR1 is MNHNS and CDR2 is SASEGT. The CDR3 spans 14 residues. The V gene lost 4 bases and the J gene lost 6 bases, with 14 bases spanning the gap. The material sequenced was peripheral blood, taken in the third trimester of pregnancy. The chain links TRBV6-1 to TRBJ2-3; D not certain. The TCR was taken from a female donor in good health, enrolled as a control in a pregnancy study. The CDR3 spells CASSVLATPDTQYF. The CDR3 nucleotides read TGTGCCAGCAGTGTGTTGGCGACACCGGATACGCAGTATTTT.